Listed below are T cell receptor beta chains from one sample, sequenced in a study of cytomegalovirus exposure and HLA in healthy donors. Here immunoSEQ multiplex PCR was the method, and the copy in TCRdb shows in-frame clones only, minus some. This sample has roughly 200,000 clones, with roughly three quarters found just once. What was sequenced was PBMCs. These receptors were collected from a woman in her 30s in good health and CMV-seronegative. Each CDR3 is given with its conserved first and last residue. A D gene is named only where the DNA matches it firmly. The size field is filled for only some rows; it gives once, few, many or a size class.

len	v_gene	d_gene	j_gene	abundance	CDR3nt	CDR3aa
14	TRBV2	TRBD2	TRBJ2-1	.	TGTGCCAGCATGGGGGGGAGCTCCTACAATGAGCAGTTCTTC	CASMGGSSYNEQFF
13	TRBV30	.	TRBJ1-4	.	TGTGCCTGGAGCACAGGGTTAGTGGAAAAACTGTTTTTT	CAWSTGLVEKLFF
15	TRBV10-1	.	TRBJ2-1	.	TGCGCCAGCAACGAGGAGGGGCGGTATCAGTATGAGCAGTTCTTC	CASNEEGRYQYEQFF
17	TRBV7-6	.	TRBJ1-5	.	TGTGCCAGCAGCTTATCGAGTTTGGGGGCCGCCGAGGGGCCCCAGCATTTT	CASSLSSLGAAEGPQHF
16	TRBV7-2	.	TRBJ1-5	.	TGTGCCAGCAGCGGAAACCCGGGAGCCTTTAATCGGCCCCAGCATTTT	CASSGNPGAFNRPQHF
19	TRBV12-5	TRBD2	TRBJ2-5	.	TGTGCTAGTGGTTCTCCATCAGGGACTAGCGGAGCCTTGGGAGAGACCCAGTACTTC	CASGSPSGTSGALGETQYF
14	TRBV6-6	TRBD1	TRBJ1-5	few	TGTGCCAGCACTGACGACAGGGTCTCTCAGCCCCAGCATTTT	CASTDDRVSQPQHF
13	TRBV7-8	.	TRBJ2-5	.	TGTGCCAGCAGCTTAGTTTTCGGAGAGACCCAGTACTTC	CASSLVFGETQYF
17	TRBV18	.	TRBJ2-7	.	TGTGCCAGCTCACCACCCCTACAGGTCCCAACGACGTACGAGCAGTACTTC	CASSPPLQVPTTYEQYF
13	TRBV29-1	.	TRBJ1-3	.	TGCAGCGTTGAAACAGGGAAAGAATTCACCATATATTTT	CSVETGKEFTIYF
14	TRBV11-2	TRBD2	TRBJ2-7	.	TGTGCCAGCAGATCACTAGCGGGAATTCGTGAGCAGTACTTC	CASRSLAGIREQYF
15	TRBV5-1	.	TRBJ1-2	.	TGCGCCAGCAGCGTGCCGGGGGGCGCGGGCTATGGCTACACCTTC	CASSVPGGAGYGYTF
15	TRBV15	.	TRBJ1-2	.	TGTGCCACCAGCAGAGAGGCAAGGGACTTCTATGGCTACACCTTC	CATSREARDFYGYTF
14	TRBV25-1	.	TRBJ1-1	.	TGTGCCAGCAGTGAACCGGGGGTGAACACTGAAGCTTTCTTT	CASSEPGVNTEAFF
15	TRBV6-5	.	TRBJ1-6	.	TGTGCCAGCAGTTACGAGGGCGGTAATAATTCACCCCTCCACTTT	CASSYEGGNNSPLHF
15	TRBV6-1	.	TRBJ2-6	few	TGTGCCAGCAGTGTGGACTCTTCTGGGGCCAACGTCCTGACTTTC	CASSVDSSGANVLTF
11	TRBV6-1	.	TRBJ1-4	.	TGTGCCAGCTGGGGCGACGAAAAACTGTTTTTT	CASWGDEKLFF
14	TRBV5-1	TRBD1	TRBJ2-1	.	TGCGCCAGCAGATCCGGACAGGGGGCGATTGAGCAGTTCTTC	CASRSGQGAIEQFF
15	TRBV7-2	TRBD2	TRBJ2-7	few	TGTGCCAGCAGCTTCCCCGGGACTACATTCTACGAGCAGTACTTC	CASSFPGTTFYEQYF
15	TRBV11-3	.	TRBJ2-7	.	TGTGCCAGCAGCTTGGGAGGGGGAGAAAACTACGAGCAGTACTTC	CASSLGGGENYEQYF
14	TRBV5-4	TRBD1	TRBJ1-2	.	TGTGCCAGCAGTTACCGACAGGGGGACTATGGCTACACCTTC	CASSYRQGDYGYTF
14	TRBV6-6	TRBD1	TRBJ1-4	.	TGTGCCAGCAGTCGACAGGGGGGGAATGAAAAACTGTTTTTT	CASSRQGGNEKLFF
14	TRBV6-5	TRBD1	TRBJ1-2	few	TGTGCCAGCAGAACGGGACAGGGGATTTACGGCTACACCTTC	CASRTGQGIYGYTF
15	TRBV19	.	TRBJ2-2	.	TGTGCCAGTGGTGCGGAGGGGGCGGGCACCGGGGAGCTGTTTTTT	CASGAEGAGTGELFF
17	TRBV7-9	TRBD2	TRBJ2-7	few	TGTGCCAGCAGCTCGGACCGGGGACTAGCGGGAGGGCACGAGCAGTACTTC	CASSSDRGLAGGHEQYF
15	TRBV28	.	TRBJ2-5	.	TGTGCCAGCAGTTTACCCACAGGGAAACAAGAGACCCAGTACTTC	CASSLPTGKQETQYF
16	TRBV15	.	TRBJ2-7	.	TGTGCCACCAGCGGGACAAATGGACTGCCTCCCTACGAGCAGTACTTC	CATSGTNGLPPYEQYF
18	TRBV6-1	TRBD1	TRBJ1-5	.	TGTGCCAGCAGTGAAAAGAAACGGGACAGGGTGAGCAATCAGCCCCAGCATTTT	CASSEKKRDRVSNQPQHF
15	TRBV30	.	TRBJ1-1	once	TGTGCCTGGAGCCCCCCCAAGGGGCCAAACACTGAAGCTTTCTTT	CAWSPPKGPNTEAFF
15	TRBV2	TRBD1	TRBJ1-4	.	TGTGCCAGCAGTGAAGTAGACAGGGGCCAGGGAAAACTGTTTTTT	CASSEVDRGQGKLFF
12	TRBV29-1	.	TRBJ2-5	.	TGCAGCGTTCAAGGGGGGAGGGAGACCCAGTACTTC	CSVQGGRETQYF
16	TRBV14	TRBD1	TRBJ1-2	.	TGTGCCAGCAGCCGGCAAGGGACAGGGCGGTTCTATGGCTACACCTTC	CASSRQGTGRFYGYTF
13	TRBV6-5	.	TRBJ2-1	few	TGTGCCAGCAGCCCGACCGGCTCGGGTGAGCAGTTCTTC	CASSPTGSGEQFF
13	TRBV29-1	TRBD1	TRBJ1-3	once	TGCAGCGTTCGACAGGGGGCTGGAAACACCATATATTTT	CSVRQGAGNTIYF
15	TRBV19	TRBD1	TRBJ1-5	.	TGTGCCAGCTCGGGGACAGCATATAGCAATCAGCCCCAGCATTTT	CASSGTAYSNQPQHF
16	TRBV4-1	.	TRBJ2-2	.	TGCGCCAGCAGCCAAGAGCCTCAGACTGTCACCGGGGAGCTGTTTTTT	CASSQEPQTVTGELFF
13	TRBV27	TRBD1	TRBJ2-1	.	TGTGCCAGCAGGCAAACAGGGGGCAGTGAGCAGTTCTTC	CASRQTGGSEQFF
17	TRBV18	.	TRBJ1-1	once	TGTGCCAGCTCCGTACTGGTAGTCTCGGTCGAGGGCACTGAAGCTTTCTTT	CASSVLVVSVEGTEAFF
15	TRBV7-9	TRBD1	TRBJ1-1	.	TGTGCCAGCAGCCCGAGGACAGGGCTGAACACTGAAGCTTTCTTT	CASSPRTGLNTEAFF
15	TRBV6-5	TRBD1	TRBJ1-2	.	TGTGCCAGCAGTTACTCGACAGGGGGTGACTATGGCTACACCTTC	CASSYSTGGDYGYTF
14	TRBV27	.	TRBJ2-3	.	TGTGCCAGCAGTCGCCAGACTAGTTCAGATACGCAGTATTTT	CASSRQTSSDTQYF
17	TRBV5-1	TRBD2	TRBJ2-1	.	TGCGCCAGCAGCTTGGATCCCAGCGGGAGGGCCCTCAATGAGCAGTTCTTC	CASSLDPSGRALNEQFF
13	TRBV5-1	.	TRBJ2-3	.	TGCGCCAGCAGCTTGGACCTCGGGGGTACGCAGTATTTT	CASSLDLGGTQYF
15	TRBV6-1	TRBD1	TRBJ1-2	.	TGTGCCAGCAGGGCTCCGGGACAGTCGGACTATGGCTACACCTTC	CASRAPGQSDYGYTF
14	TRBV15	TRBD1	TRBJ2-7	.	TGTGCCACCAGCAAAGGACAGGGTTTGGGCGAGCAGTACTTC	CATSKGQGLGEQYF
15	TRBV10-1	TRBD1	TRBJ1-2	.	TGCGCCAGCAGTGAGCGCTTGACAGGGGGAAATGGCTACACCTTC	CASSERLTGGNGYTF
13	TRBV5-6	.	TRBJ1-2	.	TGTGCCAGCAGCTTGGGGTATCTAAGTGGCTACACCTTC	CASSLGYLSGYTF
16	TRBV7-8	TRBD1	TRBJ1-2	.	TGTGCCAGCAGCCCAGTAGGGGGGACAGGGGTAGCGGGCTACACCTTC	CASSPVGGTGVAGYTF
15	TRBV4-1	.	TRBJ1-2	.	TGCGCCAGCAGCCAAGATCCCTGGGGCGACTATGGCTACACCTTC	CASSQDPWGDYGYTF
16	TRBV5-4	TRBD2	TRBJ2-2	.	TGTGCCAGCAGCCCCGCTAGCGGGAGGGCCGGCGGGGAGCTGTTTTTT	CASSPASGRAGGELFF
15	TRBV25-1	TRBD1	TRBJ2-1	.	TGTGCCAGCAGTGAATTGGGGACAGATTACAATGAGCAGTTCTTC	CASSELGTDYNEQFF
18	TRBV15	.	TRBJ2-7	.	TGTGCCACCAGCAGAGAGGCACCGGCGACAGTCAGCTCCTACGAGCAGTACTTC	CATSREAPATVSSYEQYF
15	TRBV10-1	.	TRBJ2-3	.	TGCGCCAGCAGTGTTGGGACTGCTGAAACAGATACGCAGTATTTT	CASSVGTAETDTQYF
15	TRBV6-1	TRBD1	TRBJ2-3	.	TGTGCCAGCAGTGAACAGGGGGCCAGGGCAGATACGCAGTATTTT	CASSEQGARADTQYF
15	TRBV7-3	.	TRBJ1-6	.	TGTGCCAGCAGCTTAGAAAGGGGTGGTTATTCACCCCTCCACTTT	CASSLERGGYSPLHF